Shown below are 10 T cell receptor beta chains from a single sample sequenced in a study of blood T cell repertoires in COVID-19. Libraries were prepared by immunoSEQ multiplex PCR; TCRdb keeps only in-frame clonotypes and omits some of them. The sample includes some 100,000 clones, roughly 86% of them seen just once. Sequenced input: peripheral blood. The receptors here all came from an older woman with acute or convalescent COVID-19.

The genes are TRBV9 and TRBJ2-2, with 14 positions matching TRBD2. V lost 7 bases to trimming and J lost 7 bases; unmatched junction nucleotides: 3. This CDR3 comprises 14 residues. CDR1 and CDR2 (germline): SGDLS, YYNGEE. CDR3 sequence: CASGTSGSHGELFF. In DNA, the CDR3 is TGTGCCAGCGGGACTAGCGGGAGCCACGGGGAGCTGTTTTTT. The full variable domain, completed using reference TRBV9 and TRBJ2-2, is DSGVTQTPKHLITATGQRVTLRCSPRSGDLSVYWYQQSLDQGLQFLIQYYNGEERAKGNILERFSAQQFPDLHSELNLSSLELGDSALYFCASGTSGSHGELFFGEGSRLTVL.

This chain connects TRBV2 to TRBJ2-7; 9 bases fit TRBD1. Germline loops: CDR1 SNHLY, CDR2 FYNNEI. The ends lost 6 bases at V and 0 bases at J; junction bases unmatched: 12. The CDR3 consists of 17 residues. The CDR3 loop is CASSKGTGSSTSYEQYV. The CDR3, as DNA: TGTGCCAGCAGCAAAGGGACAGGGTCTTCAACCTCCTACGAGCAGTACGTC.

The gene calls are TRBV2 and TRBJ1-6, with 7 bases fitting TRBD1. The germline CDR1 and CDR2 sequences are SNHLY and FYNNEI. This CDR3 has 14 residues. V lost 0 bases to trimming and J lost 7 bases; unmatched junction nucleotides: 0. CDR3 nucleotide sequence: TGTGCCAGCAGTGAAGCCAGGGGGAATTCACCCCTCCACTTT. It translates to CASSEARGNSPLHF.

The chain carries TRBV30 and TRBJ1-1, with 7 bases lining up with TRBD1. The germline CDR1 and CDR2 sequences are GTSNPN and SVGIG (reference sequence). The CDR3 is 12 amino acids. V lost 5 bases and J lost 11; bases outside the gene matches: 11. The CDR3 sequence is CAWEPDRVGAFF. DNA for the CDR3: TGTGCCTGGGAGCCTGACAGGGTGGGCGCTTTCTTT. Drawing the rest from reference TRBV30 and TRBJ1-1, the complete variable domain is SQTIHQWPATLVQPVGSPLSLECTVEGTSNPNLYWYRQAAGRGLQLLFYSVGIGQISSEVPQNLSASRPQDRQFILSSKKLLLSDSGFYLCAWEPDRVGAFFGQGTRLTVV.

The chain links TRBV29-1 to TRBJ2-1; D may be TRBD2 (6 bases). The CDR3 has 14 residues. With 1 base removed from V and 9 bases from J, the gap between germline ends came to 16 bases. In germline, CDR1 is SQVTM, CDR2 ANQGSEA. The CDR3 bases are TGCAGCGTTGAAGGGGTTGGGGACTTATTTGAGCAGTTCTTC. Translation gives CSVEGVGDLFEQFF.

The J gene is TRBJ1-3, the V gene TRBV3-1 (or the pseudogene TRBV3-2), with a possible D match to TRBD1 (6 bases). The CDR3 covers 17 residues. Germline V gene sequence: CDR1 LGHDT, CDR2 YNNKEL (reference sequence). Trimming removed 4 bases from V and 2 bases from J, with 18 bases in between. The CDR3 nucleotides read TGTGCCAGCAGCCGAGACCCCCCGGGGGGCCCTGGAAACACCATATATTTT. As protein: CASSRDPPGGPGNTIYF.

V is TRBV10-3 and J is TRBJ1-2; D perhaps matches TRBD1 (6 bases). Germline V gene lookup returns CDR1 ENHRY and CDR2 SYGVKD. The V end lost 8 bases, the J end lost 8 bases, and 15 bases lay between the germline ends. The CDR3 sequence is 12 residues long. The CDR3 nucleotides are TGTGCCATCCTCCGGGCAGGGGAAGGCTACACCTTC. Translated, it gives CAILRAGEGYTF.

V is TRBV27 and J is TRBJ2-7; 8 positions agree with TRBD2. V lost 6 bases and J lost 3; bases outside the gene matches: 4. Germline assignment: CDR1 MNHEY and CDR2 SMNVEV (reference sequence). This CDR3 comprises 13 residues. For the CDR3, the DNA is TGTGCCAGCAGCCAGGGACTAGACTACGAGCAGTACTTC. As protein: CASSQGLDYEQYF.

The V and J genes are TRBV11-3 and TRBJ2-7, with 7 bases lining up with TRBD1. The germline V gene has CDR1 SGHNT and CDR2 YENEEA. V was clipped by 5 bases and J by 3 bases; unmatched bases: 7. The CDR3 contains 14 residues. DNA for the CDR3: TGTGCCAGCAGCCCAAGAGGGACAGTCTACGAGCAGTACGTC. Protein sequence: CASSPRGTVYEQYV.

This chain connects TRBV3-1 (or the pseudogene TRBV3-2) to TRBJ2-4; 8 nucleotides agree with TRBD2. The CDR3 runs to 15 residues. Trimming at V came to 6 bases and at J to 10 bases, leaving 14 bases not matched to a gene. CDR1 and CDR2 (germline): LGHDT, YNNKEL (reference sequence). The CDR3: CASSPPGSGREIQYF. The CDR3 region has the DNA TGTGCCAGCAGTCCTCCGGGGAGCGGGAGAGAGATTCAGTACTTC.